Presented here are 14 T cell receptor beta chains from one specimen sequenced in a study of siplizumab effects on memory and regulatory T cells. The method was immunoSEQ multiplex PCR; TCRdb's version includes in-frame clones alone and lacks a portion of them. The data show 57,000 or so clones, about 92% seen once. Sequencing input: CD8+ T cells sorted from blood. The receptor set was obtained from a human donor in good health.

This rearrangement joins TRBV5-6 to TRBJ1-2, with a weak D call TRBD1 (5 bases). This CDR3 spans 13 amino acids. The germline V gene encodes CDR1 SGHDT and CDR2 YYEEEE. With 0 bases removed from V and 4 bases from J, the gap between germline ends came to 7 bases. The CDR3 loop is CASSLGQSYGYTF. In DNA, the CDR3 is TGTGCCAGCAGCTTGGGACAGAGCTATGGCTACACCTTC. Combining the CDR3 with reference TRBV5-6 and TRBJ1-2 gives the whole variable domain DAGVTQSPTHLIKTRGQQVTLRCSPKSGHDTVSWYQQALGQGPQFIFQYYEEEERQRGNFPDRFSGHQFPNYSSELNVNALLLGDSALYLCASSLGQSYGYTFGSGTRLTVV.

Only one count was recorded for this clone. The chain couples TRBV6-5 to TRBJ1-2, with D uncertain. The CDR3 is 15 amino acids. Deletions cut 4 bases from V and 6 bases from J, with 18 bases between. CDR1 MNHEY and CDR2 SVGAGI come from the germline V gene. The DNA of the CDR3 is TGTGCCAGCAGTTTTAGCAGCCACCCAGATAATGGCTACACCTTC. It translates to CASSFSSHPDNGYTF.

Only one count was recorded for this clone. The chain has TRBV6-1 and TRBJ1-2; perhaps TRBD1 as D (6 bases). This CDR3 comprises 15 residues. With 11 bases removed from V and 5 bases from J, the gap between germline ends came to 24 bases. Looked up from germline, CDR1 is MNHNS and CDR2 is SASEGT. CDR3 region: CAGKNRDGVGYGYTF. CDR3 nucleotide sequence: TGTGCCGGAAAGAACAGGGATGGGGTAGGGTATGGCTACACCTTC.

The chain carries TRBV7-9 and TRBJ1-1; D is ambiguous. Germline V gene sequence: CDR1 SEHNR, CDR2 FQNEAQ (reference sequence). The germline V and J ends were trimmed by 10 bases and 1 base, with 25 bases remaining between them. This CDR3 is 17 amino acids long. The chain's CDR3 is CATELSAGWQTNTEAFF. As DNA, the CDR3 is TGTGCCACCGAATTATCCGCGGGCTGGCAGACGAACACTGAAGCTTTCTTT.

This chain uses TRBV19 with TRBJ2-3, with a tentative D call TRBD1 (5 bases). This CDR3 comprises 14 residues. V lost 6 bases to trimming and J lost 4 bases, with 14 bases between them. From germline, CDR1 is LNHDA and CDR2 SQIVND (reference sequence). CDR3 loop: CASSEQGLSDTQYF. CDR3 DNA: TGTGCCAGTAGCGAGCAGGGTTTGTCAGATACGCAGTATTTT.

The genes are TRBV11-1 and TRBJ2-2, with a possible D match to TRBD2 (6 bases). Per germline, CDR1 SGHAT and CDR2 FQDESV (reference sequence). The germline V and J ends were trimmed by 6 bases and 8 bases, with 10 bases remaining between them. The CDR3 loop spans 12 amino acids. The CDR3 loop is CASRPGGGELFF. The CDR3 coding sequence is TGTGCCAGCAGGCCCGGGGGTGGGGAGCTGTTTTTT.

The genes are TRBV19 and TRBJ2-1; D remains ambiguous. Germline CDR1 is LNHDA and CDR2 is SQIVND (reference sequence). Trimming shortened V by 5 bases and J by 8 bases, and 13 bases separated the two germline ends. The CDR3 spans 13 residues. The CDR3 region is CASSPPEWDEQFF. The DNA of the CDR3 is TGTGCCAGTAGTCCCCCCGAGTGGGATGAGCAGTTCTTC. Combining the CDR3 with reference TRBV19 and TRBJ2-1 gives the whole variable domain DGGITQSPKYLFRKEGQNVTLSCEQNLNHDAMYWYRQDPGQGLRLIYYSQIVNDFQKGDIAEGYSVSREKKESFPLTVTSAQKNPTAFYLCASSPPEWDEQFFGPGTRLTVL.

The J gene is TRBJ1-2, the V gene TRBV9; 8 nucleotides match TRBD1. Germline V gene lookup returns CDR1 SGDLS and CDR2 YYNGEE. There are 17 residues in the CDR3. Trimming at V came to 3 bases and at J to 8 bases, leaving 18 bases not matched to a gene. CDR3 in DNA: TGTGCCAGCAGCGCCCTTCTTACAGGGGGAGGGTATTACGGCTACACCTTC. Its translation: CASSALLTGGGYYGYTF. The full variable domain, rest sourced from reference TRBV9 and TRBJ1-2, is DSGVTQTPKHLITATGQRVTLRCSPRSGDLSVYWYQQSLDQGLQFLIQYYNGEERAKGNILERFSAQQFPDLHSELNLSSLELGDSALYFCASSALLTGGGYYGYTFGSGTRLTVV.

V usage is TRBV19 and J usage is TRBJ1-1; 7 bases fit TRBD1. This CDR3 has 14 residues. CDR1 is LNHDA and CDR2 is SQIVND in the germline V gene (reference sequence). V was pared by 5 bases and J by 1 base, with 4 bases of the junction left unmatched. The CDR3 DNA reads TGTGCCAGTAGTCTCGGGACAGCGAACACTGAAGCTTTCTTT. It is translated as CASSLGTANTEAFF.

The CDR3 bases are TGTGCCAGCAGCTTGCCTGGGCACGAGCAGTTCTTC. It yields the protein CASSLPGHEQFF. The gene calls are TRBV5-6 and TRBJ2-1, with D unclear. This CDR3 spans 12 amino acids. V dropped 1 base and J dropped 10 bases, with 9 bases sitting between them. CDR1 and CDR2 from the germline V gene are SGHDT and YYEEEE.

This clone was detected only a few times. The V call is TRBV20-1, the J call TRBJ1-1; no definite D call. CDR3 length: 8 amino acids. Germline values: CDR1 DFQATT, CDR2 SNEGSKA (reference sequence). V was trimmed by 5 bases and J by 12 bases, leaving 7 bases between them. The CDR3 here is CSAAFPFF. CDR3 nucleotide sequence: TGCAGTGCTGCTTTTCCTTTCTTT.

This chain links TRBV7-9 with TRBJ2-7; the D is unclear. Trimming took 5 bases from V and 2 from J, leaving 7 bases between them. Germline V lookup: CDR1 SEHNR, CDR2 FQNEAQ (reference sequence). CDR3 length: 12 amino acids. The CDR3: CASSLGTYEQYF. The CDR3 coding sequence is TGTGCCAGCAGCCTAGGGACCTACGAGCAGTACTTC.

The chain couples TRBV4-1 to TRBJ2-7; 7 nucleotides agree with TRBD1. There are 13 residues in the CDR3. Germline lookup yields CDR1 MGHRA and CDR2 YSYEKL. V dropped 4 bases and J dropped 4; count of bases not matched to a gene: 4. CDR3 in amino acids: CASSRTGEYEQYF. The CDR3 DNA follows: TGCGCCAGCAGCCGCACAGGGGAATACGAGCAGTACTTC.

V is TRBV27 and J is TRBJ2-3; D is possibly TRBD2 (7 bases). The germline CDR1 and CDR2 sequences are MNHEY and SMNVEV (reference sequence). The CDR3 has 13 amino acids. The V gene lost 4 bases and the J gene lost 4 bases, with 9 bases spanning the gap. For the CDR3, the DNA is TGTGCCAGCAGTTGGGGGGGCCCAGATACGCAGTATTTT. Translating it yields CASSWGGPDTQYF.